This T cell receptor (beta chain) was recovered during a study of cytomegalovirus exposure and HLA in healthy donors. Study information: It was reported in a later analysis that the same platform had been used for the 90 to 150 validation repertoires as for the approximately 700 first-cohort repertoires. Whole-study results and caveats: A later analysis found first-cohort TCR clusters tended to co-occur in the approximately 110 validation repertoires. Specific recognition of CMV antigens was confirmed in vitro for a few chains (all CMV-associated).

Germline lookup yields CDR1 MNHEY and CDR2 SVGAGI. CDR3 length: 14 amino acids. V was shortened by 5 bases and J by 2 bases, with 11 bases between the two germline ends. Notes on this clone: Its cognate antigen is unknown.

Profiling relied on immunoSEQ multiplex PCR, and the TCRdb table lists in-frame clones only, not all of them. The sample shows roughly 150,000 clones, over 90% of them seen only once. This clonotype was sampled from a man aged 18 to 30 in good health and CMV-seropositive. The chain joins TRBV6-5 to TRBJ2-3; a weak D match, TRBD2 (6 bases). The sequenced sample consisted of PBMCs. The CDR3 sequence is CASSPGLLTDTQYF. The CDR3 nucleotides read TGTGCCAGCAGTCCGGGACTTCTCACAGATACGCAGTATTTT.